The rows below give T cell receptor beta chains drawn from one sample of a study of T cell repertoires in ileal Crohn's disease. Assay used: immunoSEQ multiplex PCR; TCRdb lists only in-frame clones, some missing. The sample includes under 7,500 clones, 95% of them seen just once. Sequencing was done on a sample of ileal tissue. These receptors were collected from an adult with Crohn's disease. Both conserved end residues are part of each CDR3. D genes are given only for firm matches.

v_call d_call cdr3_aa
TRBV5-4 . CASSLAAAKNIQYF
TRBV29-1 . CSGRDLTGDGYTF
TRBV7-2 . CASSLNTGINQPQHF
TRBV15 . CATSRDPRDSEAFF
TRBV18 TRBD1 CASSQTGTGGYEQYF
TRBV27 . CASSFREEGGYTF
TRBV19 TRBD1 CASRVTGGTEAFF
TRBV5-1 TRBD1 CASSSRDRVPNEQFF
TRBV11-2 TRBD1 CASRQDRASTDTQYF
TRBV7-9 . CASSLTVNTEAFF
TRBV7-8 TRBD1 CASSEFRDRDGYTF
TRBV19 . CASSPFGTYYNEQFF
TRBV7-3 . CASSSTRNTEAFF
TRBV7-6 TRBD1 CASSLDRGLNTEAFF
TRBV16 TRBD1 CASSPRDSIAKNIQYF
TRBV5-1 . CASSLTGNTEAFF
TRBV5-1 . CASSILVGSSYEQYF
TRBV6-5 TRBD1 CASRRQGKNQPQHF
TRBV27 TRBD1 CASSPYRGENTEAFF
TRBV6-1 TRBD1 CASSARQGTTGELFF
TRBV7-2 TRBD1 CASSFTGGPGYEQYF
TRBV30 TRBD1 CAWISPGGYYGYTF
TRBV29-1 . CSVEFSRAEAFF
TRBV28 TRBD1 CASRTTGVYGYTF
TRBV18 . CASSPSRGGILTYEQYF
TRBV2 . CASRQSGPYGYTF